A selection of T cell receptor beta chains follows, all from one sample in a study of blood T cells in healthy people across ages. MiXCR, applied by TCRdb to the 5' RACE reads, yields one record per CDR3 protein. The sample comprises about 1 million distinct CDR3 sequences, around 45% of which are singletons, and approximately 19% rests with the top ten. The sequencing sample was made of blood. These TCRs come from a woman between 55 and 75 years old in good health. CDR3s include the opening cysteine and the closing phenylalanine or tryptophan. The D gene is left open where the match is weak. Not all rows give a size; the values are once, few, many and, for expanded clones, a class.

V: TRBV27; D: -; size: -; J: TRBJ1-6; CDR3: CASSPETATNSPLHF; DNA: TGTGCCAGCAGTCCAGAGACAGCGACTAATTCACCCCTCCACTTT
V: TRBV15; D: -; size: few; J: TRBJ1-2; CDR3: CATSGEGIRQRYGYTF; DNA: TGTGCCACCAGCGGAGAAGGAATCCGGCAACGCTATGGCTACACCTTC
V: TRBV7-2; D: TRBD1; size: few; J: TRBJ2-1; CDR3: CASGKTGFYNEQFF; DNA: TGTGCCAGCGGAAAGACAGGGTTCTACAATGAGCAGTTCTTC
V: TRBV3-1; D: TRBD2; size: once; J: TRBJ2-1; CDR3: CASSQLSGSVNEQFF; DNA: TGTGCCAGCAGCCAACTTAGCGGGAGCGTCAATGAGCAGTTCTTC
V: TRBV7-9; D: -; size: -; J: TRBJ2-7; CDR3: CASSLPQGDLSYEQYF; DNA: TGTGCCAGCAGTCTACCACAGGGTGACCTTTCCTACGAGCAGTACTTC
V: TRBV18; D: -; size: -; J: TRBJ2-1; CDR3: CASSPWMGSSYNEQFF; DNA: TGTGCCAGCTCACCTTGGATGGGGAGCTCCTACAATGAGCAGTTCTTC
V: TRBV10-3; D: TRBD2; size: -; J: TRBJ2-5; CDR3: CAISESLGLGPHEQYF; DNA: TGTGCCATCAGTGAGTCGTTGGGACTAGGGCCCCATGAGCAGTACTTC
V: TRBV20-1; D: TRBD2; size: few; J: TRBJ2-7; CDR3: CSASGLAVYNEQYF; DNA: TGCAGTGCTAGTGGTCTAGCGGTCTACAATGAGCAGTACTTC
V: TRBV3-1; D: TRBD2; size: -; J: TRBJ2-7; CDR3: CASSLHGRSNNEQYF; DNA: TGTGCCAGCAGCCTTCACGGGAGGTCTAACAATGAGCAGTACTTC
V: TRBV9; D: TRBD1; size: few; J: TRBJ2-3; CDR3: CASSATGTGTDTQYF; DNA: TGTGCCAGCAGCGCTACCGGGACAGGCACAGATACGCAGTATTTT